This entry is about one T cell receptor (beta chain). Its antigen remains unidentified. The record originates from a study of OX40 agonist ivuxolimab in advanced cancers. Study findings and constraints: What antigens the expanded peripheral T cells recognized was never established. Dose levels from 0.1 to 3.0 mg/kg saw CD4+ and CD8+ blood T cells expand clonally by week 6.

Measured with immunoSEQ multiplex PCR; TCRdb has only the in-frame clones, and not every one. Of around 120,000 clones in the sample, 85% to 90% were seen once. The source was CD4+ or CD8+ T cells sorted from blood, collected in a trial of the OX40 agonist ivuxolimab. This sequence originates from an adult with an advanced solid tumor such as melanoma, head and neck, liver or kidney cancer.

Here the CDR3 reads CASGAGVEDTQYF. CDR3 nucleotide sequence: TGTGCCAGCGGCGCCGGGGTTGAGGATACGCAGTATTTT. The rearrangement joins TRBV28 to TRBJ2-3, with TRBD2 as a possible D gene (5 bases). The V gene's germline CDR1 is MDHEN and CDR2 SYDVKM. The CDR3 has 13 residues. V was clipped by 8 bases and J by 6 bases, with 15 bases between them.